Listed here are 17 T cell receptor beta chains from one sample, sequenced in a study of blood T cell repertoires in COVID-19. TCRdb's table, derived via immunoSEQ multiplex PCR, lists solely in-frame clones and lacks some. The data contain more than 150,000 clones, about 90% of them singletons. The sequenced material came from peripheral blood. These receptors were obtained from a man over 45 with acute or convalescent COVID-19.

The chain uses TRBV14 and TRBJ1-1; D call uncertain. Germline CDR1 is SGHDN and CDR2 is FVKESK. The CDR3 length is 14 residues. The V and J ends lost 0 bases and 6 bases respectively, with 11 bases between them. In DNA form, the CDR3 reads TGTGCCAGCAGCCAAGATAGCAGAATCTCTGAAGCTTTCTTT. This codes for CASSQDSRISEAFF.

The V gene is TRBV11-2, the J gene TRBJ2-1; 7 nucleotides agree with TRBD1. Trimming removed 6 bases from V and 3 bases from J; junction bases left unmatched: 8. In germline, CDR1 is SGHAT, CDR2 FQNNGV. This CDR3 spans 15 amino acids. The chain's CDR3 is CASRRTGTVYNEQFF. The CDR3 DNA sequence: TGTGCCAGCAGAAGAACCGGGACAGTCTACAATGAGCAGTTCTTC.

The chain recombines TRBV7-2 with TRBJ1-2; the match to TRBD1 covers 8 bases. J gave up 4 bases and V 4 bases, and 5 bases lay outside the gene matches. The CDR3 contains 14 residues. Germline V gene lookup returns CDR1 SGHTA and CDR2 FQGNSA. The CDR3 is CASSSGTGAYGYTF. CDR3 nucleotides: TGTGCCAGCAGCTCCGGGACAGGCGCCTATGGCTACACCTTC.

The rearrangement joins TRBV19 to TRBJ2-3; TRBD2 matches 7 bases. Germline CDR1 is LNHDA and CDR2 is SQIVND (reference sequence). Trimming took 6 bases from V and 7 from J; bases not matched to a gene: 16. This CDR3 has 16 amino acids. DNA of the CDR3: TGTGCCAGTAGCCAACGCGCTAGCGGACGCACGAATACGCAGTATTTT. Translating gives CASSQRASGRTNTQYF.

This clone was seen a single time. The V gene is TRBV5-6, the J gene TRBJ1-5; D unclear. The CDR3 is 10 residues long. Looked up from germline, CDR1 is SGHDT and CDR2 is YYEEEE. V was pared by 4 bases and J by 9 bases, with 5 bases between. The CDR3: CASSPWPQHF. Written as DNA, the CDR3 is TGTGCCAGCAGCCCCTGGCCCCAGCATTTT.

This clone was seen a single time. This chain connects TRBV6-5 to TRBJ2-1, with 7 positions matching TRBD1. Germline V CDR1 and CDR2: MNHEY, SVGAGI. With 3 bases clipped from V and 7 bases from J, the junction kept 9 bases outside the gene matches. The CDR3 is 15 amino acids. The chain's CDR3 is CASSYDEGAWNEQFF. The CDR3 DNA follows: TGTGCCAGCAGTTATGATGAGGGGGCGTGGAATGAGCAGTTCTTC.

The rearrangement joins TRBV5-1 to TRBJ1-4; tentative D call: TRBD1 (6 bases). V lost 3 bases to trimming and J lost 7 bases, with 25 bases between them. This CDR3 is 18 amino acids long. Per the germline V gene, CDR1 is SGHRS and CDR2 is YFSETQ. Here the CDR3 DNA reads TGCGCCAGCAGCTCGGGACACACGTCCGCGGTTTTCGGTGAAAAACTGTTTTTT. Its translation: CASSSGHTSAVFGEKLFF.

This sequence joins TRBV7-8 and TRBJ1-2; 8 positions match TRBD1. Germline CDR1 reads SGHVS; CDR2 reads FQNEAQ. Germline trimming cut 5 bases from V and 4 bases from J; bases unmatched to any gene: 6. The CDR3 sequence is 14 residues long. The CDR3: CASSPDRVRYGYTF. CDR3 coding DNA: TGTGCCAGCAGCCCGGACAGGGTGCGCTATGGCTACACCTTC.

The chain carries TRBV20-1 and TRBJ2-3, with 11 nucleotides matching TRBD2. Unmatched junction bases numbered 11, after V lost 3 bases and J lost 6 bases. Per the germline V gene, CDR1 is DFQATT and CDR2 is SNEGSKA (reference sequence). This CDR3 has 16 residues. The CDR3 coding sequence is TGCAGTGCTAGTGATACTAGCGGGAGAGTTCGCGATACGCAGTATTTT. Translated: CSASDTSGRVRDTQYF.

The chain recombines TRBV5-1 with TRBJ2-5; tentatively, D is TRBD2 (6 bases). The CDR3 length is 14 residues. Trimming took off 4 bases at V and 4 bases at J, with 14 bases between the two ends. Germline V gene data show CDR1 as SGHRS and CDR2 as YFSETQ. The CDR3 loop reads CASSGGLLLETQYF. DNA of the CDR3: TGCGCCAGCAGCGGGGGACTTCTTCTAGAGACCCAGTACTTC.

J is TRBJ2-1 and V is TRBV4-1, with D unclear. The germline V and J ends were trimmed by 0 bases and 8 bases, with 14 bases remaining between them. The CDR3 covers 15 residues. The V gene's germline CDR1 is MGHRA and CDR2 YSYEKL. The CDR3 is CASSQEGPAIYEQFF. DNA for the CDR3: TGCGCCAGCAGCCAAGAGGGCCCCGCCATTTATGAGCAGTTCTTC.

The rearrangement links TRBV6-5 to TRBJ1-2; 9 bases match TRBD1. Germline CDR1 and CDR2: MNHEY and SVGAGI. V lost 6 bases, J lost 3 bases, and 8 bases stayed unmatched. The length of the CDR3 is 15 residues. CDR3 DNA: TGTGCCAGCAGGACAGGGGGATCTCATGACTATGGCTACACCTTC. This encodes CASRTGGSHDYGYTF.

This clone occurred once. The rearrangement joins TRBV20-1 to TRBJ2-5; no reliable D call. V was trimmed by 6 bases and J by 5 bases, leaving 4 bases between them. Per the germline V gene, CDR1 is DFQATT and CDR2 is SNEGSKA (reference sequence). The CDR3 extends over 9 amino acids. CDR3 amino acids: CSARETQYF. The CDR3 coding sequence is TGCAGTGCGCGGGAGACCCAGTACTTC.

This chain uses TRBV7-9 with TRBJ1-2; tentatively, D is TRBD1 (6 bases). Germline CDR1 and CDR2: SEHNR and FQNEAQ (reference sequence). V lost 5 bases, J lost 7 bases, and 32 bases lay in between. This CDR3 has 19 residues. The CDR3 coding sequence is TGTGCCAGCAGCCCCCCAGCTATTAGCAGTAGGAACAGGGATTCTGGCTACACCTTC. This sequence encodes CASSPPAISSRNRDSGYTF.

V usage is TRBV28 and J usage is TRBJ2-3; TRBD1 aligns across 8 bases. Germline values: CDR1 MDHEN, CDR2 SYDVKM. V gave up 3 bases and J gave up 6 bases; unmatched junction bases: 20. The CDR3 contains 19 residues. DNA of the CDR3: TGTGCCAGCAGTTTCCCCCAGACCCCCGTGGGGCAGGGGGCGGATACGCAGTATTTT. Translation: CASSFPQTPVGQGADTQYF.

V and J are TRBV4-1 and TRBJ1-2; weak D call: TRBD1 (6 bases). The CDR3 has 18 residues. The germline gives CDR1 MGHRA, CDR2 YSYEKL. V lost 0 bases and J 1 base, leaving 18 bases between the germline ends. The CDR3 DNA sequence: TGCGCCAGCAGCCAAGAATTGGGACAAACAGCTCTTAACTATGGCTACACCTTC. Its protein is CASSQELGQTALNYGYTF.

For the CDR3, the DNA is TGTGCCAGCAGCTTAGATTACCGGCTAGCGGGGGTGGAAGAGACCCAGTACTTC. It codes for CASSLDYRLAGVEETQYF. The chain recombines TRBV11-2 with TRBJ2-5; 10 bases agree with TRBD2. This CDR3 has 18 amino acids. The V and J ends lost 0 bases and 3 bases, in that order; junction bases with no gene match: 10. CDR1 and CDR2 from the germline V gene are SGHAT and FQNNGV.